This is a list of T cell receptor beta chains from one sample in a study of early T cells in non-severe SARS-CoV-2 infection. MiXCR, applied by TCRdb to the 5' RACE reads, yields one record per CDR3 protein. The profile shows roughly 60,000 distinct CDR3 sequences, about 6.4% of them singletons. This material consisted of whole blood, taken at baseline. The source is an adult who was a healthcare worker with PCR-confirmed SARS-CoV-2 infection or an uninfected control (not recorded which). Each CDR3 is given with its conserved first and last residue. The D gene is left open where the match is weak. Clone size is not always given. Where it is, it says once, few, many or a class for expanded clones.

few TRBD1 TRBJ1-1 TRBV5-1 TGCGCCAGCAGCTTAGAAAATACAGGGGACACTGAAGCTTTCTTT CASSLENTGDTEAFF
few NA TRBJ1-6 TRBV4-3 TGCGCCAGCAGCCAAGATCCTTCCTATTCACCCCTCCACTTT CASSQDPSYSPLHF
many NA TRBJ1-1 TRBV15 TGTGCCACCAGCAGAGGGGCCAGGGACACTGAAGCTTTCTTT CATSRGARDTEAFF
many NA TRBJ1-2 TRBV7-2 TGTGCCAGCAGCTTGCGGAGTTCTAACTATGGCTACACCTTC CASSLRSSNYGYTF
few NA TRBJ2-5 TRBV3-1 TGTGCCAGCAGCCAAGGGGCATTTCAAGAGACCCAGTACTTC CASSQGAFQETQYF
many NA TRBJ2-3 TRBV20-1 TGCAGTGCTGTAGAGGGGGAGGGCGTCACAGATACGCAGTATTTT CSAVEGEGVTDTQYF
NA NA TRBJ2-5 TRBV20-1 TGCAGTGCTTCGCGGGGGCCCCAAGAGACCCAGTACTTC CSASRGPQETQYF
many NA TRBJ1-4 TRBV29-1 TGCAGCGTTGAAGGAACCGAAAATGAAAAACTGTTTTTT CSVEGTENEKLFF
many NA TRBJ2-7 TRBV29-1 TGCAGCGTTGATAGGGGGTCCTCCGCCGAGCAGTACTTC CSVDRGSSAEQYF
few NA TRBJ1-2 TRBV5-1 TGCGCCAGCAGCTTGGTGCCAGGGGCGGACTATGGCTACACCTTC CASSLVPGADYGYTF
few NA TRBJ2-7 TRBV5-1 TGCGCCAGCAGCCACATGGACTTCGGGGTGCAGTACTTC CASSHMDFGVQYF
NA NA TRBJ2-5 TRBV10-2 TGCGCCAGCAGTGAATTCTACCAAGAGACCCAGTACTTC CASSEFYQETQYF
many TRBD2 TRBJ2-3 TRBV7-2 TGTGCCAGCAGCTTCTCACTTACTAGCGGGGTCACAGATACGCAGTATTTT CASSFSLTSGVTDTQYF
many TRBD1 TRBJ1-1 TRBV10-2 TGCGCCAGCACCTTGATACAGGGGGCTGAAGCTTTCTTT CASTLIQGAEAFF
many NA TRBJ1-2 TRBV29-1 TGCAGCGTTGAAGTGGACTATGGCTACACCTTC CSVEVDYGYTF
many NA TRBJ1-6 TRBV4-2 TGTGCCAGCAGCGTAGCCGAGGGGAACTCCTATAATTCACCCCTCCACTTT CASSVAEGNSYNSPLHF
few NA TRBJ2-2 TRBV7-9 TGTGCCAGCAGCTTAGTACAGGGGAACACCGGGGAGCTGTTTTTT CASSLVQGNTGELFF